The 25 T cell receptor beta chains listed next were all sequenced from one sample in a study of T-cell reconstitution after alpha-beta-depleted transplantation in children. The authors prepared the TCRbeta library with unique molecular identifiers. A single record per CDR3 protein comes from TCRdb applying MiXCR to the PCR reads. The sample contains hundreds of thousands of distinct CDR3 sequences, less than 15% of which appear only once. This material consisted of PBMCs, taken from the stem cell graft. The receptors originated from a human donor who donated a stem cell graft to a child with Fanconi anemia.

This clonotype was seen many times. V and J are TRBV7-9 and TRBJ2-5; tentatively, D is TRBD2 (5 bases). V was clipped by 5 bases and J by 5 bases, with 15 bases between them. The germline V gene has CDR1 SEHNR and CDR2 FQNEAQ (reference sequence). This CDR3 comprises 14 residues. The CDR3 DNA reads as TGTGCCAGCAGCCCCCCACTAGACGTGGAGACCCAGTACTTC. Translated: CASSPPLDVETQYF. The full variable domain, in which reference TRBV7-9 and TRBJ2-5 provide the parts outside the CDR3, is DTGVSQNPRHKITKRGQNVTFRCDPISEHNRLYWYRQTLGQGPEFLTYFQNEAQLEKSRLLSDRFSAERPKGSFSTLEIQRTEQGDSAMYLCASSPPLDVETQYFGPGTRLLVL.

This clonotype was recorded a few times. The chain has TRBV12-3 or TRBV12-4 and TRBJ1-1, with TRBD1 matching over 7 bases. V lost 4 bases to trimming and J lost 4 bases; unmatched junction nucleotides: 9. CDR3 length equals 15 residues. CDR3 in amino acids: CASSYPTGKGTEAFF. The CDR3, as DNA: TGTGCCAGCAGTTACCCGACAGGGAAAGGCACTGAAGCTTTCTTT.

In this sample, this clonotype turned up a few times. This CDR3 reads CASSPGRGRTGELFF. Written as DNA, the CDR3 is TGTGCCAGCTCCCCTGGCCGGGGGAGGACCGGGGAGCTGTTTTTT. The gene calls are TRBV7-3 and TRBJ2-2, with D possibly TRBD2 on 6 matching bases. Germline V gene data show CDR1 as SGHTA and CDR2 as FQGTGA. Trimming left V 8 bases short and J 5 bases short, with 18 bases between. This CDR3 is built from 15 residues.

This clonotype was observed a single time. The chain recombines TRBV6-1 with TRBJ1-4; 12 nucleotides align to TRBD1. The CDR3 loop spans 15 amino acids. The germline V gene encodes CDR1 MNHNS and CDR2 SASEGT. V lost 3 bases and J lost 11; bases outside the gene matches: 7. The CDR3 DNA is TGTGCCAGCAGTGACTACCGGGACAGGGGGCAGAAACTGTTTTTT. It translates to CASSDYRDRGQKLFF.

This clonotype was observed once. This rearrangement joins TRBV11-2 to TRBJ2-1, with 12 bases that match TRBD2. The CDR3 sequence is 19 residues long. The germline CDR1 and CDR2 sequences are SGHAT and FQNNGV. J lost 9 bases, V lost 4 bases, and 19 bases had no gene match. The CDR3 loop reads CASSSLTWLAGGQVVEQFF. In DNA form, the CDR3 reads TGTGCCAGCAGCTCCCTAACCTGGCTAGCGGGGGGGCAAGTGGTTGAGCAGTTCTTC.

This clonotype came up many times. The chain has TRBV20-1 and TRBJ1-1; 7 bases map to TRBD1. This CDR3 spans 12 amino acids. Germline V gene data show CDR1 as DFQATT and CDR2 as SNEGSKA (reference sequence). Trimming cost V 6 bases and J 3 bases; bases outside gene matches: 4. CDR3 nucleotide sequence: TGCAGTGCGACAGGGTTCGACACTGAAGCTTTCTTT. This encodes CSATGFDTEAFF.

The chain is built from TRBV7-9 and TRBJ2-1; 8 bases are shared with TRBD2. The CDR3 covers 16 residues. V trimming: 1 base; J trimming: 10 bases; junction bases outside the gene matches: 12. The germline V gene has CDR1 SEHNR and CDR2 FQNEAQ (reference sequence). CDR3 DNA sequence: TGTGCCAGCAGCTTAGAGGTCGGGGGGGCCGAAGGAGAGCAGTTCTTC. This gives the protein CASSLEVGGAEGEQFF.

This clonotype has a handful of counts. CDR3 sequence: CASTPGSPMGVNEQFF. CDR3 DNA sequence: TGTGCCAGCACCCCAGGTAGTCCCATGGGGGTCAATGAGCAGTTCTTC. The V gene is TRBV28, the J gene TRBJ2-1, with D perhaps being TRBD1 or TRBD2 (5 bases each). This CDR3 is 16 amino acids long. The V end was cut by 7 bases, the J end by 6 bases, with 22 bases between. From germline, CDR1 is MDHEN and CDR2 SYDVKM.

This clonotype was picked up a small number of times. V gene TRBV5-1 combines with J gene TRBJ2-5, with a possible D match to TRBD2 (5 bases). V lost 3 bases and J lost 5, with 8 bases in between. CDR1 and CDR2 from the germline V gene are SGHRS and YFSETQ. The CDR3 contains 12 residues. CDR3 coding DNA: TGCGCCAGCAGCTACGGGGTCGAGACCCAGTACTTC. Its protein is CASSYGVETQYF. The whole variable domain, remainder taken from reference TRBV5-1 and TRBJ2-5, is KAGVTQTPRYLIKTRGQQVTLSCSPISGHRSVSWYQQTPGQGLQFLFEYFSETQRNKGNFPGRFSGRQFSNSRSEMNVSTLELGDSALYLCASSYGVETQYFGPGTRLLVL.

This clonotype has only a few counts. The chain combines TRBV19 with TRBJ1-5, with no clear D. Looked up from germline, CDR1 is LNHDA and CDR2 is SQIVND (reference sequence). This CDR3 comprises 15 residues. V was pared by 3 bases and J by 1 base, with 10 bases between. The CDR3 region has the DNA TGTGCCAGTAGTATTTACGGGGAGAGCAATCAGCCCCAGCATTTT. Protein: CASSIYGESNQPQHF.

This chain uses TRBV20-1 with TRBJ1-1, with TRBD1 as a possible D gene (5 bases). Per germline, CDR1 DFQATT and CDR2 SNEGSKA (reference sequence). The CDR3 is 13 amino acids. V lost 1 base to trimming and J lost 8 bases, with 14 bases between them. The CDR3 DNA reads as TGCAGTGCTAGAGCTGGGGCTTCTCCAGAAGCTTTCTTT. This sequence encodes CSARAGASPEAFF.

This clonotype was seen many times. The chain joins TRBV28 to TRBJ2-1; 8 bases map to TRBD1. The CDR3 is made up of 14 amino acids. The junction had 7 bases not matched to a gene; V was cut back by 4 bases and J by 8 bases. CDR1 is MDHEN, CDR2 SYDVKM, per germline. The CDR3 region has the DNA TGTGCCAGCAGTTCCGGGACAGGTCTGGATGAGCAGTTCTTC. Residues: CASSSGTGLDEQFF.

This sequence joins TRBV5-1 and TRBJ2-7, with 7 positions matching TRBD1. Germline V gene data show CDR1 as SGHRS and CDR2 as YFSETQ. V was pared by 7 bases and J by 7 bases, with 17 bases of the junction left unmatched. The CDR3 contains 15 residues. CDR3 DNA sequence: TGCGCCAGCGCTCCTGAACCCGACAGGGCAGGTGAGCAGTACTTC. Translation gives CASAPEPDRAGEQYF.

This clonotype came up many times. The chain has TRBV5-4 and TRBJ2-5, with D hard to call. Germline loops: CDR1 SGHNT, CDR2 YYREEE (reference sequence). The CDR3 is made up of 13 amino acids. V lost 4 bases and J 5 bases, leaving 12 bases between the germline ends. The CDR3 protein is CASSPTLGETQYF. DNA for the CDR3: TGTGCCAGCAGCCCTACATTGGGGGAGACCCAGTACTTC.

This clonotype has only a few counts. Here the CDR3 reads CASSQEVMTGDNEQFF. The CDR3 DNA reads TGTGCCAGCAGCCAAGAAGTAATGACAGGGGACAATGAGCAGTTCTTC. The chain has TRBV3-1 and TRBJ2-1, with TRBD1 matching 8 bases. This CDR3 has 16 residues. CDR1 and CDR2 (germline): LGHDT, YNNKEL (reference sequence). J lost 5 bases, V lost 0 bases, and 6 bases had no gene match.

V and J are TRBV20-1 and TRBJ2-7; no reliable D call. The germline V gene encodes CDR1 DFQATT and CDR2 SNEGSKA (reference sequence). The CDR3 covers 13 residues. The ends were cut back, 7 bases at V and 0 bases at J, with 13 bases in the middle. DNA for the CDR3: TGCAGTGGCCTCAGGTTTACCTCCTACGAGCAGTACTTC. Translation gives CSGLRFTSYEQYF.

This chain uses TRBV2 with TRBJ2-7, with D perhaps matching TRBD1 (5 bases). With 8 bases removed from V and 5 bases from J, the gap between germline ends came to 13 bases. This CDR3 contains 12 residues. Germline V CDR1 and CDR2: SNHLY, FYNNEI. For the CDR3, the DNA is TGTGCCAGCTACAGGATTATCGACGAGCAGTACTTC. Translation: CASYRIIDEQYF.

There are a few counts of this clonotype. This chain joins TRBV7-9 and TRBJ2-1; 11 positions match TRBD2. With 2 bases clipped from V and 6 bases from J, the junction kept 6 bases outside the gene matches. The length of the CDR3 is 16 residues. Germline V CDR1 and CDR2: SEHNR, FQNEAQ (reference sequence). The CDR3 DNA is TGTGCCAGCAGCTTAAATAGCGGGGGGGTTCGCAATGAGCAGTTCTTC. The encoded protein is CASSLNSGGVRNEQFF.

This clonotype was counted a few times. The V gene is TRBV6-2 or TRBV6-3, the J gene TRBJ1-1; unclear D gene. The CDR3 sequence is 12 residues long. Trimming left V 0 bases short and J 3 bases short, with 2 bases between. The germline V gene encodes CDR1 MNHEY and CDR2 SVGEGT. The CDR3 DNA sequence: TGTGCCAGCAGTTACTCGGACACTGAAGCTTTCTTT. Encoded protein: CASSYSDTEAFF.

This chain links TRBV10-3 with TRBJ2-2; no clear D gene. The length of the CDR3 is 11 residues. Germline V gives CDR1 ENHRY, CDR2 SYGVKD. V lost 7 bases, J lost 8 bases, and 8 bases lay in between. The CDR3 DNA reads as TGTGCCATCACCGGAGCGGGGGAGCTGTTTTTT. The encoded protein is CAITGAGELFF.

This chain links TRBV4-3 with TRBJ2-5; D unresolved. V was clipped by 0 bases and J by 4 bases, with 9 bases between them. Germline V lookup: CDR1 LGHNA, CDR2 YSLEER. The CDR3 has 14 amino acids. The CDR3 DNA reads TGCGCCAGCAGCCAAGAGGCCTTCAGAGAGACCCAGTACTTC. It yields the protein CASSQEAFRETQYF.

The J gene is TRBJ2-7, the V gene TRBV20-1; 8 bases match TRBD1. The CDR3 extends over 14 amino acids. Losses at the gene ends were 5 bases for V and 4 bases for J; bases not matched to a gene: 10. The germline V gene encodes CDR1 DFQATT and CDR2 SNEGSKA (reference sequence). The DNA of the CDR3 is TGCAGTGCTGCTGATATGACAGGGGCTTACGAGCAGTACGTC. Its translation is CSAADMTGAYEQYV.

The rearrangement joins TRBV18 to TRBJ1-2, with D possibly matching TRBD1 (5 bases). The germline V gene encodes CDR1 KGHSH and CDR2 LQKENI. CDR3 size: 15 residues. With 1 base removed from V and 2 bases from J, the gap between germline ends came to 11 bases. CDR3 sequence (DNA): TGTGCCAGCTCACCACTTCACGAGGGGAACTATGGCTACACCTTC. It specifies CASSPLHEGNYGYTF.

This clonotype was seen a handful of times. This chain joins TRBV29-1 and TRBJ1-1; D is perhaps TRBD1 (6 bases). From germline, CDR1 is SQVTM and CDR2 ANQGSEA. The CDR3 length is 13 residues. Trimming shortened V by 5 bases and J by 4 bases, and 14 bases separated the two germline ends. For the CDR3, the DNA is TGCAGCGTTAGGGGGAGTCGAGGCACTGAAGCTTTCTTT. Translation: CSVRGSRGTEAFF.

This clonotype has a count of ten or more. In DNA, the CDR3 is TGTGCCAGCAGCCGGATCCGGAACGCTGAGCAGTTCTTC. Translated: CASSRIRNAEQFF. The chain employs TRBV6-1 and TRBJ2-1; D uncertain. Germline values: CDR1 MNHNS, CDR2 SASEGT. V was shortened by 6 bases and J by 9 bases, with 15 bases between the two germline ends. This CDR3 comprises 13 residues.